This T cell receptor beta chain was sequenced for a study of cytotoxic CD8 clonotypes in ibrutinib-treated CLL. Overall study context: Patients: eleven to twelve relapsed/refractory, under 16 treatment-naive, roughly 18 IGHV unmutated. Whole-study findings and limits: Clonality was higher at ibrutinib response and returned toward baseline at progression.

Sequencing was performed with immunoSEQ multiplex PCR; in TCRdb, only in-frame clones are kept and a portion is missing. The table has 73,000 or so clones, approximately 71% seen once; the top ten hold around 5.8%. Remarks on this clone: Its antigen is not identified.

V shed 6 bases, J shed 5 bases, and the junction held 5 bases outside the gene matches. The CDR3 spans 13 residues. Germline CDR1 is SNHLY and CDR2 is FYNNEI. About 2 micrograms of genomic DNA, which was extracted from cryopreserved PBMCs, served as the material used for the TCR beta libraries. The rearrangement uses TRBV2 and TRBJ1-1, with 8 nucleotides matching TRBD1. Source: PBMCs, taken after 12 months of ibrutinib treatment. The TCR was taken from a human donor with chronic lymphocytic leukemia. The DNA of the CDR3 is TGTGCCAGCAGGCGGACAGGGAGTACTGAAGCTTTCTTT. This translates into CASRRTGSTEAFF.